Presented here are 3 T cell receptor beta chains from one specimen sequenced in a study of OX40 agonist ivuxolimab in advanced cancers. The protocol was immunoSEQ multiplex PCR, while the TCRdb copy is restricted to in-frame clones and leaves out a portion. The table shows about 43,000 clones, with roughly 80% occurring only once. This material consisted of CD4+ or CD8+ T cells sorted from blood, taken in a trial of the OX40 agonist ivuxolimab. The origin of the receptors is an adult with an advanced solid tumor such as melanoma, head and neck, liver or kidney cancer.

This chain uses TRBV30 with TRBJ1-1; TRBD1 agrees at 7 bases. The J segment lost 3 bases and the V segment lost 6 bases, leaving 7 bases of the junction unmatched. Germline V gene data show CDR1 as GTSNPN and CDR2 as SVGIG (reference sequence). This CDR3 region has 13 residues. The CDR3 reads CACLQGTDTEAFF. DNA of the CDR3: TGTGCCTGTCTACAGGGGACGGACACTGAAGCTTTCTTT.

The rearrangement joins TRBV5-4 to TRBJ2-7; TRBD2 agrees at 14 bases. CDR1 is SGHNT and CDR2 is YYREEE in the germline V gene (reference sequence). V shed 5 bases, J shed 4 bases, and the junction held 8 bases outside the gene matches. The CDR3 loop spans 16 amino acids. CDR3 bases: TGTGCCAGCAGTTCCGGGACTAGCGGGAGTCTGTACGAGCAGTACTTC. Its translation is CASSSGTSGSLYEQYF.

The table lists this clone with a few counts. This chain connects TRBV2 to TRBJ1-3; 9 bases line up with TRBD1. After removal of 5 bases from V and 12 bases from J, the junction contained 14 bases not matched to a gene. The germline V gene has CDR1 SNHLY and CDR2 FYNNEI. This CDR3 spans 15 amino acids. Here the CDR3 reads CASSPSGQGRLVIYF. In DNA, the CDR3 is TGTGCCAGCAGTCCCTCGGGACAGGGACGGTTGGTCATATATTTT.